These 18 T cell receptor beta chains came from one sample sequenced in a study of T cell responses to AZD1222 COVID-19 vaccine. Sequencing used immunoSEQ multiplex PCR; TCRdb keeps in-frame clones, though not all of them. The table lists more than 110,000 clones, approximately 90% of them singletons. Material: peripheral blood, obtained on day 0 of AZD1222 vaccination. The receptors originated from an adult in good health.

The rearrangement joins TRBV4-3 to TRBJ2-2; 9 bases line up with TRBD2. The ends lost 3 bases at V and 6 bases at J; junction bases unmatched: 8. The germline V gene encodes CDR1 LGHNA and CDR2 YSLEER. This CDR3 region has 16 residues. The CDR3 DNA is TGCGCCAGCAGCCAGGATAGCGGGAGAAGGGCCGGGGAGCTGTTTTTT. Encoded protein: CASSQDSGRRAGELFF.

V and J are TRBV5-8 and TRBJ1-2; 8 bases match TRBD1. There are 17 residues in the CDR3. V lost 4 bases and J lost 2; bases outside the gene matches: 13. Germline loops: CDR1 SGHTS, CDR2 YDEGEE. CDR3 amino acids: CASSPKTGDTLNYGYTF. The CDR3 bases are TGTGCCAGCAGCCCAAAGACAGGGGATACCCTAAACTATGGCTACACCTTC.

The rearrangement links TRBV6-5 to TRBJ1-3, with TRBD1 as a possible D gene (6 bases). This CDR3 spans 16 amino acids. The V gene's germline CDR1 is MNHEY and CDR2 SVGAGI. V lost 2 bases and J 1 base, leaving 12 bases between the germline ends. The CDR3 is CASSYRTAKSGNTIYF. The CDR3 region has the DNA TGTGCCAGCAGTTACAGGACAGCCAAATCTGGAAACACCATATATTTT.

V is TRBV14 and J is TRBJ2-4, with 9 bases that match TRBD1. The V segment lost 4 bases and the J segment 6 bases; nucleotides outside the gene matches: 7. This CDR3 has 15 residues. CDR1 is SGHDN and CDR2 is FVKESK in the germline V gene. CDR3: CASSLTGTGINIQYF. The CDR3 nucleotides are TGTGCCAGCAGCCTCACCGGGACAGGGATAAACATTCAGTACTTC.

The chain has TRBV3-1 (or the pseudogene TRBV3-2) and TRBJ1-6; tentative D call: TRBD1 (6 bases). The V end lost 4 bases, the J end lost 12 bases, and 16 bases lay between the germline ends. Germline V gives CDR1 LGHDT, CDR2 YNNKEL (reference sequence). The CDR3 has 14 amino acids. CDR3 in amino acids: CASSPGSRGKPLHF. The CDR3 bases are TGTGCCAGCAGCCCCGGGTCGAGGGGGAAACCCCTCCACTTT.

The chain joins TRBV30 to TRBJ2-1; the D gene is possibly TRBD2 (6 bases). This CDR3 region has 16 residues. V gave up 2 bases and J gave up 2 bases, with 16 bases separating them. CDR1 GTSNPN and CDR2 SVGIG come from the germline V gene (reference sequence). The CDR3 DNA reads TGTGCCTGGAGTAAAGTGGGACTTCCCCCCTACAATGAGCAGTTCTTC. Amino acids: CAWSKVGLPPYNEQFF. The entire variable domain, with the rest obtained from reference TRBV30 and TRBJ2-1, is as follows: SQTIHQWPATLVQPVGSPLSLECTVEGTSNPNLYWYRQAAGRGLQLLFYSVGIGQISSEVPQNLSASRPQDRQFILSSKKLLLSDSGFYLCAWSKVGLPPYNEQFFGPGTRLTVL.

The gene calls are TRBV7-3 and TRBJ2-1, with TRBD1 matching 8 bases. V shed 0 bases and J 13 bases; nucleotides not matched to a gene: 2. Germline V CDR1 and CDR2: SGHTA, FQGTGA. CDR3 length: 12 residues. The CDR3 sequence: CASSLTGQDQFF. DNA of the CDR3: TGTGCCAGCAGCTTAACGGGACAGGATCAGTTCTTC. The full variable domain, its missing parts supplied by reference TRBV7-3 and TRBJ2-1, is GAGVSQTPSNKVTEKGKYVELRCDPISGHTALYWYRQSLGQGPEFLIYFQGTGAADDSGLPNDRFFAVRPEGSVSTLKIQRTERGDSAVYLCASSLTGQDQFFGPGTRLTVL.

CDR3 sequence reads: CASSPPGQNYGYTF. The CDR3 nucleotides read TGCGCCAGCAGCCCCCCGGGACAGAACTATGGCTACACCTTC. The rearrangement uses TRBV4-1 and TRBJ1-2; 7 bases align to TRBD1. V trimming: 4 bases; J trimming: 2 bases; junction bases outside the gene matches: 4. Germline-derived CDR1 and CDR2 are MGHRA and YSYEKL. The CDR3 runs 14 residues.

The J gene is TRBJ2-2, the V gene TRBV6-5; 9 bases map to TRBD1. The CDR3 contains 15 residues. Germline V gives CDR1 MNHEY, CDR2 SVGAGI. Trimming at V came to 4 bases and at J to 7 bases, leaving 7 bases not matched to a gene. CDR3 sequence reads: CASSFRTGANGELFF. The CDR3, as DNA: TGTGCCAGCAGTTTCCGGACAGGGGCGAACGGGGAGCTGTTTTTT.

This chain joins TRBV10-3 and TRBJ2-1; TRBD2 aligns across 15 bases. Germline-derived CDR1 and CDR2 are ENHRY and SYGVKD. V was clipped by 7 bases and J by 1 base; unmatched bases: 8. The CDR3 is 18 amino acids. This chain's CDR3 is CAITPGLAGGPSYNEQFF. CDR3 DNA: TGTGCCATCACCCCGGGACTAGCGGGGGGTCCTTCCTACAATGAGCAGTTCTTC.

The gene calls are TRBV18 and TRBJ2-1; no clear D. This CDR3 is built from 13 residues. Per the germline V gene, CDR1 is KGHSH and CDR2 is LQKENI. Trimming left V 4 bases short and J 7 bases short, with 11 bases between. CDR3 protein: CASSLGPRNEQFF. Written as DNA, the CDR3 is TGTGCCAGCTCACTCGGGCCGAGAAATGAGCAGTTCTTC.

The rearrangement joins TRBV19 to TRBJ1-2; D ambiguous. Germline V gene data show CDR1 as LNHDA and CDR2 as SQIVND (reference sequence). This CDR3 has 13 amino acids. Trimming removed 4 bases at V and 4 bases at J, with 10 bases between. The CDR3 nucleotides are TGTGCCAGTAGTAGAGGAGCACCCTATGGCTACACCTTC. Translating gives CASSRGAPYGYTF.

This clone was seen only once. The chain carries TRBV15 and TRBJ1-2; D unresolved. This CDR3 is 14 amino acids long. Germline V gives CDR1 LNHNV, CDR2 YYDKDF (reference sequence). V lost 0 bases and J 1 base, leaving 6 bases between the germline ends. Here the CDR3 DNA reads TGTGCCACCAGCAGAGATTACATTAACTATGGCTACACCTTC. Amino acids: CATSRDYINYGYTF.

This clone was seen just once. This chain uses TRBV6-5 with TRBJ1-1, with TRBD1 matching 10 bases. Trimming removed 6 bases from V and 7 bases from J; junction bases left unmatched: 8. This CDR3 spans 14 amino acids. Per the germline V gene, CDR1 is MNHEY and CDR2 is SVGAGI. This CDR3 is CASRPGTGAIEAFF. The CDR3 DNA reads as TGTGCCAGCAGGCCCGGGACAGGGGCTATTGAAGCTTTCTTT.

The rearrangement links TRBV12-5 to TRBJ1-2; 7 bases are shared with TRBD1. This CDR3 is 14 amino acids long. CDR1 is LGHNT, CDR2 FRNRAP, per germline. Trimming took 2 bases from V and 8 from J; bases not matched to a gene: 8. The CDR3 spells CASGLTGQGEGYTF. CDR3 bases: TGTGCTAGTGGTTTGACGGGCCAGGGGGAAGGCTACACCTTC. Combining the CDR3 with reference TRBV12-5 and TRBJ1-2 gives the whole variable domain DARVTQTPRHKVTEMGQEVTMRCQPILGHNTVFWYRQTMMQGLELLAYFRNRAPLDDSGMPKDRFSAEMPDATLATLKIQPSEPRDSAVYFCASGLTGQGEGYTFGSGTRLTVV.

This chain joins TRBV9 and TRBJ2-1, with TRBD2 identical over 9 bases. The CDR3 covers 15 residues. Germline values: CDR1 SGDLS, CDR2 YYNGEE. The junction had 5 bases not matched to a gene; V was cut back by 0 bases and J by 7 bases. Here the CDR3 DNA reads TGTGCCAGCAGCGTAGAGACTAGCGGTTTTAATGAGCAGTTCTTC. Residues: CASSVETSGFNEQFF.

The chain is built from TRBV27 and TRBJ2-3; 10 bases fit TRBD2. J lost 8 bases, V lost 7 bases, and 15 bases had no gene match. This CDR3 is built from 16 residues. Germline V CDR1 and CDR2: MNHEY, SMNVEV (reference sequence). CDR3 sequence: CASTHLGGLAGGTQYF. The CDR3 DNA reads TGTGCCAGCACCCACCTAGGAGGTTTAGCGGGGGGTACGCAGTATTTT.

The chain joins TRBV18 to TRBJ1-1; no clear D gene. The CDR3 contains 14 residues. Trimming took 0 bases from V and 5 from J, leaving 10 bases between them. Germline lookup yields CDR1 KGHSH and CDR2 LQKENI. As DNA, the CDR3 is TGTGCCAGCTCACCACCTTTGGAAGGAACTGAAGCTTTCTTT. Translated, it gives CASSPPLEGTEAFF.